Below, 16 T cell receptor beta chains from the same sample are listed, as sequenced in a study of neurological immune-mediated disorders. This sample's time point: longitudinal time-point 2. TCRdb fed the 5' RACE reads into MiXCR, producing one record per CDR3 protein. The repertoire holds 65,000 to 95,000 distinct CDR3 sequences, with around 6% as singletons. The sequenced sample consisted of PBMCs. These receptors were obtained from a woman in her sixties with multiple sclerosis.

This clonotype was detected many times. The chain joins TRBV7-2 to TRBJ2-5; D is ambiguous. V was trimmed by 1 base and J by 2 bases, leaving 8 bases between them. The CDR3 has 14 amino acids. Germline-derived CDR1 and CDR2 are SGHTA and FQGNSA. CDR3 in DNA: TGTGCCAGCAGCTTAGGGCAGTCTCAAGAGACCCAGTACTTC. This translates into CASSLGQSQETQYF.

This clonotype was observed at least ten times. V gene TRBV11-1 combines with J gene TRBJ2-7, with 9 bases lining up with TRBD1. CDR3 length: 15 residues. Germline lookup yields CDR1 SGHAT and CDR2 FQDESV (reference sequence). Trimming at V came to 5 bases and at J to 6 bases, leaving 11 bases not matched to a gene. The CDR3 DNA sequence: TGTGCCAGCAGCCGGGGACAGGGCGGCCACGGCGAGCAGTACTTC. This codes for CASSRGQGGHGEQYF.

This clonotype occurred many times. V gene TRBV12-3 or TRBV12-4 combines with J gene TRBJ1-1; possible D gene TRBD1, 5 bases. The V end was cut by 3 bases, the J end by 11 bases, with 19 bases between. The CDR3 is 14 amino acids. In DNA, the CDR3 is TGTGCCAGCAGTTTTAGGGGCAGGAGCTACACGGCTTTCTTT. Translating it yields CASSFRGRSYTAFF.

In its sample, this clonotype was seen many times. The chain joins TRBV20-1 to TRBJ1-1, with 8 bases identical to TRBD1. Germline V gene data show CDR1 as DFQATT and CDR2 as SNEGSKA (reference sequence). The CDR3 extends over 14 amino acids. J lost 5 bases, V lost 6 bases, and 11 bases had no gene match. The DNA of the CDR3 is TGCAGTGCGCCCCCGGACAGGGAGTGGACTGAAGCTTTCTTT. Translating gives CSAPPDREWTEAFF.

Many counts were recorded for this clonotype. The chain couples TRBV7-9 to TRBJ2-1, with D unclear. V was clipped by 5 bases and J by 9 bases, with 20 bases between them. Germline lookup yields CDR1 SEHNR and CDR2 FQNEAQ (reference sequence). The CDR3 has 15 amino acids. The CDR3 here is CASSRELGLGSEQFF. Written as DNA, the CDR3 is TGTGCCAGCAGCCGCGAGCTGGGGTTAGGTAGTGAGCAGTTCTTC.

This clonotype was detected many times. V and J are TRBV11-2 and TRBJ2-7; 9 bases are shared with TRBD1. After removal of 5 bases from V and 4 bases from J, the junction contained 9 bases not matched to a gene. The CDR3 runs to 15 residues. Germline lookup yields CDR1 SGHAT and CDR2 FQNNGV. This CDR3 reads CASSRTTGGLYEQYF. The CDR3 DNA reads TGTGCCAGCAGCCGGACCACAGGGGGCCTTTACGAGCAGTACTTC. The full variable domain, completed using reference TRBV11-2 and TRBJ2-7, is EAGVAQSPRYKIIEKRQSVAFWCNPISGHATLYWYQQILGQGPKLLIQFQNNGVVDDSQLPKDRFSAERLKGVDSTLKIQPAKLEDSAVYLCASSRTTGGLYEQYFGPGTRLTVT.

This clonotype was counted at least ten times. CDR3 nucleotides: TGTGCCATCAGTGAAACAGGGAACACTGAAGCTTTCTTT. Its protein product is CAISETGNTEAFF. V usage is TRBV10-3 and J usage is TRBJ1-1, with D perhaps TRBD1 (5 bases). The CDR3 is 13 amino acids. V was pared by 3 bases and J by 1 base, with 6 bases between. Germline loops: CDR1 ENHRY, CDR2 SYGVKD.

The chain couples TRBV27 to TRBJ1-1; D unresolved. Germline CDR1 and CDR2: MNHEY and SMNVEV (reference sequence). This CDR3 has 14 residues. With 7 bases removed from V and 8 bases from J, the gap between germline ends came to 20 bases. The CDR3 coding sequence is TGTGCCAGCAAGGCCCGCGGCGGGATAGAGGAAGCTTTCTTT. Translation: CASKARGGIEEAFF.

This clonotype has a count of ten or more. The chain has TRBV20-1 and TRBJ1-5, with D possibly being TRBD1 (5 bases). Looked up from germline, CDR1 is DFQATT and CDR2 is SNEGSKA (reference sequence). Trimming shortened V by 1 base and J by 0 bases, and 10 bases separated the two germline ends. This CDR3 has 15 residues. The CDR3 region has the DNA TGCAGTGCTAGAGTGGGGCTGTATAGCAATCAGCCCCAGCATTTT. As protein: CSARVGLYSNQPQHF.

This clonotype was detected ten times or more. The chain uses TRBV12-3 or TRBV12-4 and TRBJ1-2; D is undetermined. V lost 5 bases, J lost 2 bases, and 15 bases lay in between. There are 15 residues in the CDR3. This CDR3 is CASSLQTAKNYGYTF. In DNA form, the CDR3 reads TGTGCCAGCAGTCTACAGACCGCCAAGAACTATGGCTACACCTTC.

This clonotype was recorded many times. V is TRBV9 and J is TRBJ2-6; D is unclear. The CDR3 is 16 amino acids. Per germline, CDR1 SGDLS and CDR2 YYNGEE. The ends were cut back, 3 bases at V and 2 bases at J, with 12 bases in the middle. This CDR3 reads CASSGRPLTGANVLTF. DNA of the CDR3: TGTGCCAGCAGCGGTAGACCCTTAACTGGGGCCAACGTCCTGACTTTC.

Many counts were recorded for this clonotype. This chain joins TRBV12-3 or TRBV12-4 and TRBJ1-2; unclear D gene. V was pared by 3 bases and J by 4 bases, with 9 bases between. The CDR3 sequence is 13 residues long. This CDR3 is CASSLGGSYGYTF. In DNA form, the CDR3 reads TGTGCCAGCAGTTTGGGCGGGAGCTATGGCTACACCTTC.

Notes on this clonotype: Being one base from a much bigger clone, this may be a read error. As DNA, the CDR3 is TGTGCCAGCAGCCCGGAGAGTTACAATGAGCAGTTATTC. This codes for CASSPESYNEQLF. The V and J genes are TRBV7-6 and TRBJ2-1; D remains unclear. The germline V gene encodes CDR1 SGHVS and CDR2 FNYEAQ. The CDR3 sequence is 13 residues long.

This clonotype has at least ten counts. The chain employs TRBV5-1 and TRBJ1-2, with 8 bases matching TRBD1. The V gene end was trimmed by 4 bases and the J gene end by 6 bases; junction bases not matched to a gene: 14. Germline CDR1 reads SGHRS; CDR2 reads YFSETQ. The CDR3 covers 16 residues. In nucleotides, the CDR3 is TGCGCCAGCAGCGATGGCTTCCTCCGACAGGGGCATGGCTACACCTTC. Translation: CASSDGFLRQGHGYTF.

The CDR3 region has the DNA TGTGCCTGGAAATCGGCAGCTGAAAACATTCAGTACTTC. Protein sequence: CAWKSAAENIQYF. The chain has TRBV7-9 and TRBJ2-4; D is unresolved. V was pared by 11 bases and J by 5 bases, with 16 bases between. Germline V gene data show CDR1 as SEHNR and CDR2 as FQNEAQ (reference sequence). The CDR3 sequence is 13 residues long.

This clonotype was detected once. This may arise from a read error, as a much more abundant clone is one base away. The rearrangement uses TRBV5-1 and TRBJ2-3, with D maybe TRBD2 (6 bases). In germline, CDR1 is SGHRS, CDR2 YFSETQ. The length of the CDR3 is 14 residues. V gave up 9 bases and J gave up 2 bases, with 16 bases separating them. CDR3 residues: CATHGGSNTDTQYF. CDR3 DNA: TGCGCCACCCACGGGGGAAGTAACACAGATACGCAGTATTTT.